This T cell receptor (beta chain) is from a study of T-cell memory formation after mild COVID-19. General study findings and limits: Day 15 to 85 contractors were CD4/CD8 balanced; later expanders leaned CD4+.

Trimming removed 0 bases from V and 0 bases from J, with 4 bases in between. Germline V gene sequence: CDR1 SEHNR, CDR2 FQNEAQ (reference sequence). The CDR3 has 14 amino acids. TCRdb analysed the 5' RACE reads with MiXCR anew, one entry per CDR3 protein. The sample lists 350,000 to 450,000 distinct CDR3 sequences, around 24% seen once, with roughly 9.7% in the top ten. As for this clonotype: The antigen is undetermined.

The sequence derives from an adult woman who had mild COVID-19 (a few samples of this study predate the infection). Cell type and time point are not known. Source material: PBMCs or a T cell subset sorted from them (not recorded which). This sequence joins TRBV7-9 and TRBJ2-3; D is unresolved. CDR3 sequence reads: CASSLAKSTDTQYF. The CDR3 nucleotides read TGTGCCAGCAGCTTAGCAAAGAGCACAGATACGCAGTATTTT.